The 29 T cell receptor beta chains reported below all come from one sample, sequenced in a study of cytomegalovirus exposure and HLA in healthy donors (TCRdb year 2017). Library creation used the immunoSEQ multiplex PCR assay. As stored in TCRdb, this immuneACCESS dataset retains in-frame rearrangements with V and J assigned. A fraction of the clones does not appear; measured against another copy, unresolved V genes explain less than half of the discrepancy, and the remainder lacks a known reason. Counted in this sample were more than 95,000 clones; roughly 82% of them appeared once. The ten most abundant clones make up around 5% of the sample. The sample was PBMCs. These receptors all come from a man between 18 and 35 years old in good health and CMV-seronegative.

A single count supports this clone. This chain links TRBV30 with TRBJ2-2; D is possibly TRBD1 (6 bases). The ends were cut back, 0 bases at V and 3 bases at J, with 14 bases in the middle. This CDR3 has 16 amino acids. Germline V gene data show CDR1 as GTSNPN and CDR2 as SVGIG (reference sequence). This chain's CDR3 is CAWSVSYRVDTGELFF. The CDR3, as DNA: TGTGCCTGGAGTGTAAGCTACAGGGTGGACACCGGGGAGCTGTTTTTT.

The chain joins TRBV19 to TRBJ1-5, with D perhaps matching TRBD1 (5 bases). Trimming took 1 base from V and 2 from J, leaving 12 bases between them. This CDR3 region has 16 residues. Looked up from germline, CDR1 is LNHDA and CDR2 is SQIVND (reference sequence). CDR3: CASSIVQGGGNQPQHF. CDR3 DNA: TGTGCCAGTAGTATAGTTCAGGGAGGTGGCAATCAGCCCCAGCATTTT.

This clone has more than one count but fewer than ten. The genes are TRBV5-4 and TRBJ2-7; 8 nucleotides line up with TRBD2. V shed 4 bases, J shed 7 bases, and the junction held 13 bases outside the gene matches. The CDR3 extends over 15 amino acids. The germline V gene has CDR1 SGHNT and CDR2 YYREEE (reference sequence). CDR3 nucleotide sequence: TGTGCCAGCAGCCGGCCGGGACTAGGGGGAGGGGAGCAGTACTTC. Its translation is CASSRPGLGGGEQYF. The complete variable domain, with remaining parts taken from reference TRBV5-4 and TRBJ2-7, reads ETGVTQSPTHLIKTRGQQVTLRCSSQSGHNTVSWYQQALGQGPQFIFQYYREEENGRGNFPPRFSGLQFPNYSSELNVNALELDDSALYLCASSRPGLGGGEQYFGPGTRLTVT.

V and J are TRBV6-5 and TRBJ2-3; possible D gene TRBD1, 5 bases. This CDR3 spans 12 amino acids. In germline, CDR1 is MNHEY, CDR2 SVGAGI. V lost 5 bases and J lost 3, with 6 bases in between. The CDR3 region is CASSPGTDTQYF. Written as DNA, the CDR3 is TGTGCCAGCAGTCCAGGGACAGATACGCAGTATTTT.

This clone came up once. The chain is built from TRBV5-1 and TRBJ2-2; 11 positions agree with TRBD2. Germline CDR1 reads SGHRS; CDR2 reads YFSETQ. The CDR3 is 18 amino acids. V lost 0 bases, J lost 4 bases, and 8 bases stayed unmatched. Here the CDR3 reads CASSLEGSGGAGTGELFF. DNA of the CDR3: TGCGCCAGCAGCTTGGAAGGTAGCGGGGGGGCCGGCACCGGGGAGCTGTTTTTT.

The chain has TRBV4-1 and TRBJ1-1, with TRBD1 matching 8 bases. The CDR3 extends over 16 amino acids. In germline, CDR1 is MGHRA, CDR2 YSYEKL. V shed 0 bases and J 0 bases; nucleotides not matched to a gene: 3. The CDR3 nucleotides read TGCGCCAGCAGCCAAGACCGACAGGGGATGAACACTGAAGCTTTCTTT. Translating it yields CASSQDRQGMNTEAFF.

J is TRBJ1-2 and V is TRBV6-6; D may be TRBD1 (6 bases). Trimming shortened V by 6 bases and J by 7 bases, and 21 bases separated the two germline ends. The germline gives CDR1 MNHNY, CDR2 SVGAGI (reference sequence). This CDR3 is 15 amino acids long. CDR3 loop: CASSLGAGGRSGYTF. The CDR3 DNA is TGTGCCAGCAGCCTAGGGGCGGGGGGCAGGAGTGGCTACACCTTC.

The chain employs TRBV2 and TRBJ2-7; 7 positions match TRBD1. The CDR3 runs 16 residues. CDR1 and CDR2 (germline): SNHLY, FYNNEI. Trimming removed 0 bases from V and 2 bases from J; junction bases left unmatched: 7. CDR3 in amino acids: CASSEAGTVSTYEQYF. CDR3 nucleotides: TGTGCCAGCAGTGAAGCCGGGACAGTCTCAACCTACGAGCAGTACTTC.

V and J are TRBV27 and TRBJ2-7, with D possibly being TRBD2 (5 bases). The CDR3 spans 13 residues. CDR1 and CDR2 from the germline V gene are MNHEY and SMNVEV (reference sequence). V was cut by 3 bases and J by 0 bases, with 6 bases left in between. The CDR3 reads CASSFGVSYEQYF. The CDR3 bases are TGTGCCAGCAGTTTCGGGGTCTCCTACGAGCAGTACTTC.

The rearrangement links TRBV27 to TRBJ2-2; 7 bases are shared with TRBD1. CDR1 and CDR2 (germline): MNHEY, SMNVEV (reference sequence). CDR3 length equals 16 residues. J lost 4 bases, V lost 0 bases, and 5 bases had no gene match. CDR3 nucleotide sequence: TGTGCCAGCAGTTTATCGTACAGGGGTGGCACCGGGGAGCTGTTTTTT. This encodes CASSLSYRGGTGELFF.

The CDR3 here is CASSHSGLRTDTQYF. CDR3 in DNA: TGTGCCAGCAGCCATTCCGGATTGAGGACAGATACGCAGTATTTT. The chain recombines TRBV7-2 with TRBJ2-3; D call uncertain. Germline CDR1 SGHTA, CDR2 FQGNSA. The germline V and J ends were trimmed by 5 bases and 3 bases, with 15 bases remaining between them. The CDR3 runs to 15 residues.

This sequence joins TRBV10-3 and TRBJ1-2; 7 bases agree with TRBD1. The germline V gene encodes CDR1 ENHRY and CDR2 SYGVKD. V shed 6 bases and J 6 bases; nucleotides not matched to a gene: 4. The CDR3 consists of 12 residues. CDR3 amino acids: CAIRLGGDGYTF. The CDR3 coding sequence is TGTGCCATCAGGTTAGGGGGCGATGGCTACACCTTC.

The chain carries TRBV19 and TRBJ2-1, with D perhaps matching TRBD2 (5 bases). The CDR3 is made up of 15 amino acids. Trimming shortened V by 0 bases and J by 10 bases, and 16 bases separated the two germline ends. Germline loops: CDR1 LNHDA, CDR2 SQIVND (reference sequence). In DNA form, the CDR3 reads TGTGCCAGTAGTATAGAGCTAGGACTTAAAGCGGAGCAGTTCTTC. Translated, it gives CASSIELGLKAEQFF.

The gene calls are TRBV11-2 and TRBJ2-7, with 10 bases matching TRBD2. The germline gives CDR1 SGHAT, CDR2 FQNNGV. Losses at the gene ends were 0 bases for V and 3 bases for J; bases not matched to a gene: 11. This CDR3 contains 18 residues. CDR3 sequence: CASSLEPLASGGYYEQYF. The CDR3 region has the DNA TGTGCCAGCAGCTTAGAGCCCCTCGCTAGCGGGGGCTACTACGAGCAGTACTTC.

The chain uses TRBV6-5 and TRBJ1-1; D is unclear. Germline V CDR1 and CDR2: MNHEY, SVGAGI. V lost 6 bases to trimming and J lost 6 bases, with 8 bases between them. The CDR3 runs to 11 residues. CDR3 sequence: CASRSLSEAFF. The CDR3 DNA reads TGTGCCAGCAGGTCTCTCTCTGAAGCTTTCTTT.

This chain joins TRBV27 and TRBJ2-1; D is possibly TRBD1 (5 bases). The CDR3 is 15 residues long. The germline V and J ends were trimmed by 0 bases and 3 bases, with 9 bases remaining between them. Germline lookup yields CDR1 MNHEY and CDR2 SMNVEV (reference sequence). The CDR3 loop reads CASSLSPDIYNEQFF. The CDR3, as DNA: TGTGCCAGCAGTTTATCCCCGGACATCTACAATGAGCAGTTCTTC.

The V gene is TRBV14, the J gene TRBJ1-2; D might be TRBD1 (5 bases). Trimming took 2 bases from V and 7 from J, leaving 8 bases between them. The CDR3 runs to 12 residues. The germline V gene has CDR1 SGHDN and CDR2 FVKESK. Here the CDR3 reads CASSQSGFGYTF. The CDR3 DNA follows: TGTGCCAGCAGCCAATCAGGGTTTGGCTACACCTTC. Full variable domain (remainder filled in from reference TRBV14 and TRBJ1-2): EAGVTQFPSHSVIEKGQTVTLRCDPISGHDNLYWYRRVMGKEIKFLLHFVKESKQDESGMPNNRFLAERTGGTYSTLKVQPAELEDSGVYFCASSQSGFGYTFGSGTRLTVV.

The chain has TRBV5-1 and TRBJ1-1; TRBD1 is a possible D gene (5 bases). Germline CDR1 is SGHRS and CDR2 is YFSETQ. This CDR3 is 14 amino acids long. The V and J ends lost 4 bases and 1 base respectively, with 11 bases between them. Here the CDR3 reads CASSQMDTNTEAFF. In nucleotides, the CDR3 is TGCGCCAGCAGCCAGATGGACACGAACACTGAAGCTTTCTTT.

The rearrangement uses TRBV10-1 and TRBJ1-4, with D maybe TRBD1 (5 bases). The CDR3 contains 17 residues. Per the germline V gene, CDR1 is WNHNN and CDR2 is SYGVQD (reference sequence). V shed 6 bases and J shed 4 bases, with 21 bases lying between them. CDR3 residues: CASSPSASGIGNEKLFF. CDR3 DNA sequence: TGCGCCAGCAGCCCCTCGGCTTCAGGGATTGGTAATGAAAAACTGTTTTTT.

J is TRBJ1-4 and V is TRBV6-5; D remains unclear. The length of the CDR3 is 16 residues. V dropped 4 bases and J dropped 0 bases, with 12 bases sitting between them. Germline CDR1 is MNHEY and CDR2 is SVGAGI. The CDR3 DNA sequence: TGTGCCAGCAGTTCAAAGCCGCCTCCAACTAATGAAAAACTGTTTTTT. Translated, it gives CASSSKPPPTNEKLFF.

The chain recombines TRBV2 with TRBJ1-2; D unclear. CDR3 length: 16 residues. Trimming stripped 1 base from V and 1 base from J, with 13 bases between. Germline-derived CDR1 and CDR2 are SNHLY and FYNNEI. The DNA of the CDR3 is TGTGCCAGCAGTGAAGTAATGGCACAGTTTAACTATGGCTACACCTTC. This encodes CASSEVMAQFNYGYTF.

V gene TRBV18 combines with J gene TRBJ1-6; no clear D. CDR1 KGHSH and CDR2 LQKENI come from the germline V gene. The CDR3 loop spans 15 amino acids. The V and J ends lost 0 bases and 6 bases respectively, with 9 bases between them. In nucleotides, the CDR3 is TGTGCCAGCTCACCACCTTCGCCCGGTAATTCACCCCTCCACTTT. This encodes CASSPPSPGNSPLHF.

The V gene is TRBV6-1, the J gene TRBJ1-5, with TRBD1 identical over 11 bases. The CDR3 sequence is 15 residues long. J was trimmed by 8 bases and V by 7 bases; bases with no gene match: 10. Per the germline V gene, CDR1 is MNHNS and CDR2 is SASEGT. CDR3 region: CASKREDRGPEPQHF. The CDR3 bases are TGTGCCAGCAAGAGGGAGGACAGGGGGCCGGAGCCCCAGCATTTT.

This rearrangement joins TRBV16 to TRBJ1-1; 10 bases map to TRBD1. V shed 4 bases and J 7 bases; nucleotides not matched to a gene: 12. CDR1 is KGHSY and CDR2 is FQNENV in the germline V gene. The CDR3 has 16 residues. The CDR3: CASSLGTGASSGEAFF. CDR3 sequence (DNA): TGTGCCAGCAGCCTAGGGACAGGGGCAAGTTCTGGTGAAGCTTTCTTT.

V and J are TRBV6-1 and TRBJ2-5; unclear D gene. This CDR3 region has 10 residues. With 8 bases removed from V and 4 bases from J, the gap between germline ends came to 5 bases. The germline CDR1 and CDR2 sequences are MNHNS and SASEGT. The chain's CDR3 is CASGRETQYF. CDR3 in DNA: TGTGCCAGCGGCAGAGAGACCCAGTACTTC.

CDR3 loop: CASSFEVGRGWSTGELFF. CDR3 sequence (DNA): TGTGCCAGCAGCTTTGAGGTGGGGCGGGGGTGGAGCACCGGGGAGCTGTTTTTT. The chain couples TRBV5-4 to TRBJ2-2; 7 bases align to TRBD2. The CDR3 is 18 residues long. After removal of 2 bases from V and 4 bases from J, the junction contained 14 bases not matched to a gene. The germline CDR1 and CDR2 sequences are SGHNT and YYREEE (reference sequence).

The V gene is TRBV19, the J gene TRBJ2-7; 7 positions agree with TRBD1. Germline loops: CDR1 LNHDA, CDR2 SQIVND (reference sequence). V gave up 3 bases and J gave up 5 bases; unmatched junction bases: 7. The CDR3 loop spans 14 amino acids. The DNA of the CDR3 is TGTGCCAGTAGTATCGGCGACAGGGTCCACGAGCAGTACTTC. It translates to CASSIGDRVHEQYF.

This rearrangement joins TRBV19 to TRBJ1-1; D is ambiguous. CDR1 and CDR2 (germline): LNHDA, SQIVND (reference sequence). V was cut by 5 bases and J by 1 base, with 14 bases left in between. This CDR3 has 15 amino acids. The CDR3 loop is CASSYNRVPNTEAFF. The DNA of the CDR3 is TGTGCCAGTAGTTACAACCGGGTCCCGAACACTGAAGCTTTCTTT.

This chain uses TRBV7-2 with TRBJ2-3; 7 bases are a match to TRBD2. After removal of 1 base from V and 4 bases from J, the junction contained 8 bases not matched to a gene. Germline V gene sequence: CDR1 SGHTA, CDR2 FQGNSA. The CDR3 contains 16 residues. This CDR3 reads CASSLVVAGAPDTQYF. CDR3 nucleotides: TGTGCCAGCAGCTTAGTTGTGGCGGGAGCCCCAGATACGCAGTATTTT.